This T cell receptor beta chain was profiled in a study of CD8 T cells in ankylosing spondylitis. Overall study results and limits: About 8 highly homologous variants made up a TCR beta motif, and this motif appeared characteristic of ankylosing spondylitis blood. Significant enrichment of disease-linked clones was reportedly seen in matched ankylosing spondylitis synovial fluid.

With regard to this clonotype: Its cognate antigen is unknown.

Libraries of TCR beta came from quantitative 5'-RACE with molecular barcodes. One entry per CDR3 protein, called by TCRdb with MiXCR from the 5' RACE reads. The sample includes approximately 300,000 distinct CDR3 sequences, 7% to 9% of them seen just once. The sequenced material came from blood, either unsorted or a sorted T cell fraction (not recorded which). This TCR was recovered from a male donor with ankylosing spondylitis.

The DNA of the CDR3 is TGTGCCTGGAGTGTGAACCCAGGGGGAGGGGAGCTGTTTTTT. It encodes CAWSVNPGGGELFF. This chain links TRBV30 with TRBJ2-2; 7 bases match TRBD1. This CDR3 has 14 amino acids. Germline V gene lookup returns CDR1 GTSNPN and CDR2 SVGIG (reference sequence). The trim removed 0 bases at V and 8 bases at J, leaving 6 bases unmatched.